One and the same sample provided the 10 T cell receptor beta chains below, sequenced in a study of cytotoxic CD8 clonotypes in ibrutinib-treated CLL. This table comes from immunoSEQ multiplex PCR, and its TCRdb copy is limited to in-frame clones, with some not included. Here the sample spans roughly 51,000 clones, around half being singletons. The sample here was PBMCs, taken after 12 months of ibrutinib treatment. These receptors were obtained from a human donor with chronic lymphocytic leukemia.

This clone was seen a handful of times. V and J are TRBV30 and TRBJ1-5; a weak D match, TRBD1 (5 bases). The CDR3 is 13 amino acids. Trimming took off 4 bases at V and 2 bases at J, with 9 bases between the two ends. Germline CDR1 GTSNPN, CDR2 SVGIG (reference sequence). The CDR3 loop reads CAWNLGGNQPQHF. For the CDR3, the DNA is TGTGCCTGGAATTTAGGGGGCAATCAGCCCCAGCATTTT.

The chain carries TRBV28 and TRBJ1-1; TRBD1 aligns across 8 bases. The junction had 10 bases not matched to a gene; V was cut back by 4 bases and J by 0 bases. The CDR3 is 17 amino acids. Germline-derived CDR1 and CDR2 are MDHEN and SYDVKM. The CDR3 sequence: CASSSGGRTFMNTEAFF. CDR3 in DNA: TGTGCCAGCAGTTCAGGGGGCAGGACTTTTATGAACACTGAAGCTTTCTTT.

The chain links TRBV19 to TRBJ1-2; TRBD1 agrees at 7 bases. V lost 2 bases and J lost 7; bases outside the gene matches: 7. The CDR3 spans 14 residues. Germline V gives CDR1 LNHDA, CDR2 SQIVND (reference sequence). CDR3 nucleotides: TGTGCCAGTAGTATATCGACAGGGACGGTTGGCTACACCTTC. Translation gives CASSISTGTVGYTF.

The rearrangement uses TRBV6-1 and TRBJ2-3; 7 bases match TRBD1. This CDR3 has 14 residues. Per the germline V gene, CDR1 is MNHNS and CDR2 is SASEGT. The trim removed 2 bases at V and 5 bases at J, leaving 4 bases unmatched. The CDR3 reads CASSERGREDTQYF. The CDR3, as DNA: TGTGCCAGCAGTGAAAGGGGGCGCGAAGATACGCAGTATTTT.

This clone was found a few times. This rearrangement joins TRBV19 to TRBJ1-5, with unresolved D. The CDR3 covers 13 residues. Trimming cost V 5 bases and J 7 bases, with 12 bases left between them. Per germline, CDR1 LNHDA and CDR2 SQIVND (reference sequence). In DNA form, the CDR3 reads TGTGCCAGTAGTGTAACAGCCAGACAGCCCCAGCATTTT. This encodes CASSVTARQPQHF.

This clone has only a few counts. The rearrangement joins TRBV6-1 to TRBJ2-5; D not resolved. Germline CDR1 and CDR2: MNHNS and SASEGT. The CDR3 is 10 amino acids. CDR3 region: CASMGETQYF. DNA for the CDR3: TGTGCTTCGATGGGGGAGACCCAGTACTTC.

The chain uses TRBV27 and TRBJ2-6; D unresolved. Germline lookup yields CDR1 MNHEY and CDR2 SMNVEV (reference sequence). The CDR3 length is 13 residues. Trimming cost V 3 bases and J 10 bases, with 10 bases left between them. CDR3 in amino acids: CASSLDLGNVLTF. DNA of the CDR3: TGTGCCAGCAGTTTGGATTTAGGGAACGTCCTGACTTTC.

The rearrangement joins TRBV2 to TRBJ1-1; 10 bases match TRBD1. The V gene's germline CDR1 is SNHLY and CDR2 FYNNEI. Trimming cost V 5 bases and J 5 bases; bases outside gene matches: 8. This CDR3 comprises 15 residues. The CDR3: CASSIEGQGQTEAFF. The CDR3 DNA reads TGTGCCAGCAGTATTGAGGGACAGGGGCAGACTGAAGCTTTCTTT.

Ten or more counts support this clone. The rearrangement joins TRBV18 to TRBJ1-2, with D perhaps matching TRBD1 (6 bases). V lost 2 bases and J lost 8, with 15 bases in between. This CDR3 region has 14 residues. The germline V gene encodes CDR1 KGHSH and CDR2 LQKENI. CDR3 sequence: CASSPTGPGDGYTF. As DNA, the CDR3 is TGTGCCAGCTCACCAACAGGGCCAGGGGACGGCTACACCTTC.

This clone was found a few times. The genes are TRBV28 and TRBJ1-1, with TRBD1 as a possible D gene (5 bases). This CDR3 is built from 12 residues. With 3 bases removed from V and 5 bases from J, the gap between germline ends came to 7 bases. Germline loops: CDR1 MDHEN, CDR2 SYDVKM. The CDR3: CASSLGETEAFF. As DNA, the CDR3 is TGTGCCAGCAGTTTGGGGGAAACTGAAGCTTTCTTT.